The text below deals with one T cell receptor (beta chain). Antigen unknown. Compared with germline, one end of the junction differs, possibly owing to a read error. The source of the sample is a study of cytomegalovirus exposure and HLA in healthy donors. Study results and limitations: CMV antigen specificity of a few CMV-associated chains was confirmed in vitro.

The study ran its PCR with 60 Vbeta and 13 Jbeta primers. Sequencing was performed with immunoSEQ multiplex PCR; in TCRdb, only in-frame clones are kept and a portion is missing. The table includes 110,000 or so clones, about 80% detected once. Germline lookup yields CDR1 SSHAT and CDR2 FNYEAQ (reference sequence). This CDR3 contains 15 residues. The rearrangement joins TRBV7-7 to TRBJ2-6; 7 bases fit TRBD1. This receptor was identified in a female donor in good health and CMV-seronegative. The sequenced material came from PBMCs. The CDR3: CASSLGGTGANVLTF. The CDR3 nucleotides read TGTGCCAGCAGTTTAGGGGGCACTGGGGCCAACGTCCTGACTTTC.